Below, one T cell receptor (beta chain) is given with its context. Original data processing: Researchers report that nucleated cell counts were estimated from reference gene primer amplification. TCRdb's table, derived via immunoSEQ multiplex PCR, lists solely in-frame clones and lacks some. That table is the source of V, J and clone size, and D and trimming were worked out from the DNA. The table lists approximately 72,000 clones, around 82% of them singletons. Germline values: CDR1 SGHDT, CDR2 YYEEEE. Trimming stripped 5 bases from V and 2 bases from J, with 16 bases between. This CDR3 comprises 15 residues. This entry belongs to a study of blood T cell repertoires in COVID-19. Background on the study: Sites in the United States, Italy and Spain provided acute and convalescent COVID-19 samples.

The sequenced material came from peripheral blood. The chain employs TRBV5-6 and TRBJ2-5; possible D gene TRBD1, 5 bases. This TCR derives from a man aged 50 to 59 with active COVID-19. CDR3 in amino acids: CASSISGHIQETQYF. CDR3 DNA: TGTGCCAGCAGTATATCCGGACACATACAAGAGACCCAGTACTTC. The full variable domain, completed using reference TRBV5-6 and TRBJ2-5, is DAGVTQSPTHLIKTRGQQVTLRCSPKSGHDTVSWYQQALGQGPQFIFQYYEEEERQRGNFPDRFSGHQFPNYSSELNVNALLLGDSALYLCASSISGHIQETQYFGPGTRLLVL.